These 7 T cell receptor beta chains came from one sample sequenced in a study of blood T cell repertoires in COVID-19. TCRdb keeps only in-frame clones here, not all; method: immunoSEQ multiplex PCR. The repertoire includes about 82,000 clones, around 80% of them detected once, and 12% sits in the top ten. Sequencing input: peripheral blood. The receptor source for this set is a woman between 35 and 50 years old with active or convalescent COVID-19.

CDR3 nucleotide sequence: TGTGCCAGCAGCTTAGCGGCTTTCGAGACCCAGTACTTC. This gives the protein CASSLAAFETQYF. The V call is TRBV7-2, the J call TRBJ2-5, with D hard to call. This CDR3 has 13 residues. Trimming shortened V by 0 bases and J by 5 bases, and 7 bases separated the two germline ends. Germline-derived CDR1 and CDR2 are SGHTA and FQGNSA.

The rearrangement uses TRBV7-2 and TRBJ2-7, with TRBD2 matching 10 bases. Germline assignment: CDR1 SGHTA and CDR2 FQGNSA. J gave up 9 bases and V 2 bases, and 19 bases lay outside the gene matches. The length of the CDR3 is 18 residues. CDR3 coding DNA: TGTGCCAGCAGCTTAACGCGTAAGGCTAGCGGGAGCACTTTTACGCAGTACTTC. Amino acid sequence: CASSLTRKASGSTFTQYF.

The rearrangement uses TRBV6-6 and TRBJ2-4; 9 bases line up with TRBD1. V lost 2 bases to trimming and J lost 9 bases; unmatched junction nucleotides: 5. The CDR3 covers 14 residues. The germline gives CDR1 MNHNY, CDR2 SVGAGI (reference sequence). CDR3 sequence reads: CASSYQGQGSIQYF. CDR3 sequence (DNA): TGTGCCAGCAGTTACCAGGGACAGGGTAGCATTCAGTACTTC.

The chain uses TRBV5-1 and TRBJ2-5; D might be TRBD2 (5 bases). CDR1 SGHRS and CDR2 YFSETQ come from the germline V gene. This CDR3 is built from 14 residues. Trimming left V 0 bases short and J 5 bases short, with 11 bases between. CDR3 in amino acids: CASSLVAGEETQYF. For the CDR3, the DNA is TGCGCCAGCAGCTTGGTGGCGGGCGAGGAGACCCAGTACTTC.

This clone came up once. The genes are TRBV7-6 and TRBJ1-1, with a weak D call TRBD1 (5 bases). The CDR3 spans 16 residues. V was clipped by 1 base and J by 3 bases, with 15 bases between them. The germline gives CDR1 SGHVS, CDR2 FNYEAQ. CDR3 sequence: CASSLVGTGGYTEAFF. The CDR3 nucleotides read TGTGCCAGCAGCTTAGTGGGCACGGGGGGTTACACTGAAGCTTTCTTT.

The gene calls are TRBV7-9 and TRBJ2-1, with D possibly TRBD2 on 5 matching bases. CDR1 and CDR2 (germline): SEHNR, FQNEAQ (reference sequence). CDR3 length: 11 residues. V lost 1 base to trimming and J lost 10 bases, with 5 bases between them. In nucleotides, the CDR3 is TGTGCCAGCAGCTTAGGGAGGGAGCAGTTCTTC. Translating it yields CASSLGREQFF.

V gene TRBV4-1 combines with J gene TRBJ1-5; no reliable D call. Trimming pared 1 base from V and 4 bases from J, leaving 14 bases between. The CDR3 is 16 residues long. Germline CDR1 is MGHRA and CDR2 is YSYEKL. CDR3 DNA sequence: TGCGCCAGCAGCCAAGCCGGGAACAAACCTAATCAGCCCCAGCATTTT. This encodes CASSQAGNKPNQPQHF.